This record covers a single T cell receptor beta chain. Its antigen is unknown. The sample holds no much larger clone one base away, and base qualities are not on file. Receptor libraries were prepared by the immunoSEQ multiplex PCR assay. This immuneACCESS table, as held by TCRdb, lists in-frame sequences with V and J called but not all clones. Of the missing ones, under half trace to an unresolved V gene in checked studies; the others have no known cause. Here the sample has roughly 15,000 clones; roughly 84% occur a single time. Around 12% of the sample lies in the top ten. These data come from a study of technical replicates of blood from a handful of donors (dated by TCRdb to about 2017). CDR1 and CDR2 are read off the germline V gene (reference sequence) as MNHEY and SMNVEV. Including cysteine and phenylalanine, the CDR3 has 16 amino acids. Left in the record is the CDR3 DNA by itself, 48 bases read in frame from the first base. V ends up 3 bases short and J 5 bases short, with an unmatched junction base count of 12.

Source material: PBMCs. This receptor was obtained from a human donor in good health. The rearrangement joined TRBV27 to TRBJ1-2; TRBD1 matches 7 bases in the middle. Here the CDR3 is given as CASSFVPTRDSYGYTF. The bases read TGTGCCAGCAGTTTCGTCCCCACCCGGGACAGTTATGGCTACACCTTC.